This is a list of T cell receptor beta chains from one sample in a study of regulatory T cells in long-lasting Graves disease. TCRdb itself ran the multiplex PCR reads through MiXCR, one entry per CDR3 protein. The sample has fewer than 400,000 distinct CDR3 sequences; approximately 20% are singletons. The sequenced sample was peripheral blood mononuclear cells (PBMCs), obtained at new diagnosis, from a patient treated with antithyroid drugs. The source of these receptors is a female donor with Graves disease. The CDR3 runs from the conserved cysteine through the conserved F or W. The D gene is left open where the match is weak. Clone size appears in some rows only: once, few, many, or a class for an expanded clone.

clone_size,d_call,j_call,v_call,cdr3_aa
few,-,TRBJ1-5,TRBV4-1,CASSQAGQFQALGGNQPQHF
many,-,TRBJ1-5,TRBV11-2,CASSPNGGPRDQPQHF
many,TRBD2,TRBJ2-5,TRBV20-1,CSALAGQETQYF
-,-,TRBJ1-5,TRBV20-1,CSASGTNNQPQHF
many,-,TRBJ1-3,TRBV28,CASSLKSYSGNTIYF
few,-,TRBJ1-1,TRBV7-9,CASSRTVTEAFF
many,-,TRBJ1-2,TRBV28,CASSSLGPATFSYGYTF
-,TRBD2,TRBJ2-1,TRBV7-3,CASSQGTSGSVEQFF
-,-,-,TRBV2,CASRQQQGQEAQYF
many,-,TRBJ2-5,TRBV7-9,CASSPKEETQYF
few,-,TRBJ2-2,TRBV24-1,CATSLPVGELFF
-,-,-,TRBV5-8,CASSLDYSPLFHNEQYF
few,-,TRBJ2-1,TRBV7-8,CASSLTSEGSEQFF
many,-,TRBJ1-6,TRBV28,CASSEDVSSYNSPLHF
many,TRBD2,TRBJ2-7,TRBV6-1,CASSTLAGGRRLEEQYF
-,-,TRBJ2-2,TRBV24-1,CATSDLRGAGGELFF
many,-,TRBJ2-1,TRBV20-1,CSARGPDEQFF
-,-,TRBJ1-4,TRBV7-9,CASSRTATNEKLFF
many,TRBD2,TRBJ2-2,TRBV7-2,CASSSSGGSGELFF
many,-,TRBJ2-2,TRBV6-1,CASSVTGEAGELFF
few,TRBD1,TRBJ2-3,TRBV20-1,CSARDSLGGQGTRTDTQYF
few,TRBD1,TRBJ2-4,TRBV7-6,CASSLDPPRGAKNIQYF
-,-,TRBJ1-1,TRBV7-8,CASSRSGAQAFF
-,-,TRBJ1-1,TRBV20-1,CSANWGDTEAFF
few,-,TRBJ2-7,TRBV19,CASSIARSSYEQYF
few,-,TRBJ2-2,TRBV5-5,CASSLGRDRPNTGELFF
-,-,TRBJ1-5,TRBV13,CASSLGLGARDYSNQPQHF
many,TRBD1,TRBJ1-2,TRBV28,CASSLGTGGLYGYTF
many,TRBD2,TRBJ2-7,TRBV28,CASCRLAGGRYEQYF
many,TRBD1,TRBJ1-1,TRBV5-1,CASSPGTGVMPAFF
many,TRBD2,TRBJ2-2,TRBV2,CASSEGVLAGVTGELFF
-,-,TRBJ2-2,TRBV2,CASSRRGQYTGELFF
many,-,TRBJ1-5,TRBV28,CASSRDGTGNQPQHF
-,-,TRBJ2-7,TRBV19,CASSAPDPLEHYEQYF
-,-,TRBJ1-6,TRBV28,CASRLRDTYNSPLHF